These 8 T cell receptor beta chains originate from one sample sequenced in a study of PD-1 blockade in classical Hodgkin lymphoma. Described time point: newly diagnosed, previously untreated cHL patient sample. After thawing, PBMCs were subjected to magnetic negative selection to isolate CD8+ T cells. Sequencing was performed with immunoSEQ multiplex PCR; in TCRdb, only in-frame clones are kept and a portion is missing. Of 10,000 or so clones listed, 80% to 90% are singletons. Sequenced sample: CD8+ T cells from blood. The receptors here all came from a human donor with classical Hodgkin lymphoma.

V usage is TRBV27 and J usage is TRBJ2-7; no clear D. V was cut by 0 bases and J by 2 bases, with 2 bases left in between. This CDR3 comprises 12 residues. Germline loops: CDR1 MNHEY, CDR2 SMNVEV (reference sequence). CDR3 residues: CASSLSPYEQYF. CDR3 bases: TGTGCCAGCAGTTTATCCCCCTACGAGCAGTACTTC.

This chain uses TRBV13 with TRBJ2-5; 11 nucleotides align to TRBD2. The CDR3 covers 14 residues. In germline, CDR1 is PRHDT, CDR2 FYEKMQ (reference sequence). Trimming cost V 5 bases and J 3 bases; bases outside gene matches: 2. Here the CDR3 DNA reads TGTGCCAGCAGCCGACTAGCGGGGAAAGAGACCCAGTACTTC. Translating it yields CASSRLAGKETQYF. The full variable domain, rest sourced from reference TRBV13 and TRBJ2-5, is AAGVIQSPRHLIKEKRETATLKCYPIPRHDTVYWYQQGPGQDPQFLISFYEKMQSDKGSIPDRFSAQQFSDYHSELNMSSLELGDSALYFCASSRLAGKETQYFGPGTRLLVL.

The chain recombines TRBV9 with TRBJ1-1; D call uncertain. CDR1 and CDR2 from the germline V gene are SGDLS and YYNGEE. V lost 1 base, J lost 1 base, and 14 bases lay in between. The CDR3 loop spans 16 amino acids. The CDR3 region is CASSVWSGRTNTEAFF. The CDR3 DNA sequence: TGTGCCAGCAGCGTATGGTCGGGAAGGACGAACACTGAAGCTTTCTTT.

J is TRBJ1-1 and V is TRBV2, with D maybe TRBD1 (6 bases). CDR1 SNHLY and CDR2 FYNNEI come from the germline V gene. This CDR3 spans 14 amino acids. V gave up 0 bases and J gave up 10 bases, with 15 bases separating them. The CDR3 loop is CASSEAEVGAGAFF. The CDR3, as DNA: TGTGCCAGCAGTGAAGCGGAGGTGGGGGCGGGAGCTTTCTTT.

The CDR3: CASSNQRGGPYNEQFF. Written as DNA, the CDR3 is TGTGCCAGCAGTAACCAGCGGGGGGGCCCCTACAATGAGCAGTTCTTC. The chain employs TRBV25-1 and TRBJ2-1; 10 bases map to TRBD2. Trimming at V came to 5 bases and at J to 2 bases, leaving 6 bases not matched to a gene. The CDR3 runs 16 residues. In germline, CDR1 is MGHDK, CDR2 SYGVNS.

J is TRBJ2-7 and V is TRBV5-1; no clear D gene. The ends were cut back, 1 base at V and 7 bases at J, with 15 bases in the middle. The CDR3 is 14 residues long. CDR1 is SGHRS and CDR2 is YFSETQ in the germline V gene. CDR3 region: CASSLPRSTGEQYF. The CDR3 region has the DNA TGCGCCAGCAGCTTGCCCCGCAGTACTGGGGAGCAGTACTTC.

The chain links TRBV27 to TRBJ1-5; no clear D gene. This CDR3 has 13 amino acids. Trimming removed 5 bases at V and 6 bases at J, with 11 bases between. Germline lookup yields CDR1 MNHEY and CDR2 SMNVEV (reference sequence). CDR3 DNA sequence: TGTGCCAGCAGTGGAGGGATTTTTCAGCCCCAGCATTTT. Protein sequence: CASSGGIFQPQHF.

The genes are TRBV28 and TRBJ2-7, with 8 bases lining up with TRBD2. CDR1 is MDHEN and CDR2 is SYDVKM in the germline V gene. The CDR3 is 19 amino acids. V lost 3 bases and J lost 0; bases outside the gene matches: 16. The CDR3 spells CASSLDSGLAYSSSYEQYF. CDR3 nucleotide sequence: TGTGCCAGCAGTTTGGATTCCGGACTAGCCTATTCAAGCTCCTACGAGCAGTACTTC.